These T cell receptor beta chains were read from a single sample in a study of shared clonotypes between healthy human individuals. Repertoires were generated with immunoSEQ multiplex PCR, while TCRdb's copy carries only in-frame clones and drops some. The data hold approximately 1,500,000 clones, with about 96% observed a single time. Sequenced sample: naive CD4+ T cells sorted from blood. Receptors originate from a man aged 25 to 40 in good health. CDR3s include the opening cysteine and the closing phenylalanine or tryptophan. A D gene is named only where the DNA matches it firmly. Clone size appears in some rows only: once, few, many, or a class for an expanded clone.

cdr3_nt: TGTGCCAGCTCACTCCCCGGGGAGCTGTTTTTT
cdr3_aa: CASSLPGELFF
v_call: TRBV18
j_call: TRBJ2-2
clone_size: NA
d_call: NA

cdr3_nt: TGTGCCAGCAGCTTTCGGGGGGTGCGCTCCTACGAGCAGTACTTC
cdr3_aa: CASSFRGVRSYEQYF
v_call: TRBV5-6
j_call: TRBJ2-7
clone_size: NA
d_call: TRBD2

cdr3_nt: TGCAGTGCATCACCTATAGATACGCAGTATTTT
cdr3_aa: CSASPIDTQYF
v_call: TRBV20-1
j_call: TRBJ2-3
clone_size: NA
d_call: NA

cdr3_nt: TGTGCCAGCAGCTCGCTTAGGGCGAGGACTAGCGGGAGCACAGATACGCAGTATTTT
cdr3_aa: CASSSLRARTSGSTDTQYF
v_call: TRBV11-3
j_call: TRBJ2-3
clone_size: NA
d_call: TRBD2

cdr3_nt: TGTGCCAGCAGGGGCGGGACAGAGCTATACGAGCAGTACTTC
cdr3_aa: CASRGGTELYEQYF
v_call: TRBV28
j_call: TRBJ2-7
clone_size: NA
d_call: NA

cdr3_nt: TGTGCCAGCAGCTTAGGCGTCGAGACCCAGTACTTC
cdr3_aa: CASSLGVETQYF
v_call: TRBV13
j_call: TRBJ2-5
clone_size: few
d_call: NA

cdr3_nt: TGCGCCAGCAGCTTGAAAGTCTGGCGGCAGGGCGTAGGAGGCGAGCAGTACTTC
cdr3_aa: CASSLKVWRQGVGGEQYF
v_call: TRBV5-1
j_call: TRBJ2-7
clone_size: NA
d_call: NA

cdr3_nt: TGTGCCAGTAGTACTCCGGGGACTAGCGGCAATGAGCAGTTCTTC
cdr3_aa: CASSTPGTSGNEQFF
v_call: TRBV19
j_call: TRBJ2-1
clone_size: NA
d_call: TRBD2

cdr3_nt: TGCAGCGTTGACAGGGCGAACACCGGGGAGCTGTTTTTT
cdr3_aa: CSVDRANTGELFF
v_call: TRBV29-1
j_call: TRBJ2-2
clone_size: NA
d_call: NA

cdr3_nt: TGTGCCAGCAGCCCGGGACAGCGTTACAACTACGAGCAGTACTTC
cdr3_aa: CASSPGQRYNYEQYF
v_call: TRBV11-3
j_call: TRBJ2-7
clone_size: NA
d_call: TRBD1

cdr3_nt: TGTGCCAGCAGCTTGGATCTAGCTTTCACAGATACGCAGTATTTT
cdr3_aa: CASSLDLAFTDTQYF
v_call: TRBV5-5
j_call: TRBJ2-3
clone_size: NA
d_call: NA

cdr3_nt: TGTGCCAGCAGAGCGGGAGTAAGGGCAGATACGCAGTATTTT
cdr3_aa: CASRAGVRADTQYF
v_call: TRBV2
j_call: TRBJ2-3
clone_size: NA
d_call: TRBD2

cdr3_nt: TGTGCCACCAGCAGAGATCTGAGCGGGAGGGGCAATGAGCAGTTCTTC
cdr3_aa: CATSRDLSGRGNEQFF
v_call: TRBV15
j_call: TRBJ2-1
clone_size: once
d_call: TRBD2

cdr3_nt: TGTGCCAGCAGCGTCAGGGATAGCACAGATACGCAGTATTTT
cdr3_aa: CASSVRDSTDTQYF
v_call: TRBV9
j_call: TRBJ2-3
clone_size: NA
d_call: NA

cdr3_nt: TGTGCCAGCACACGCGCGGGAGGGCCCCCAGATACGCAGTATTTT
cdr3_aa: CASTRAGGPPDTQYF
v_call: TRBV7-9
j_call: TRBJ2-3
clone_size: NA
d_call: TRBD2

cdr3_nt: TGTGCCAGCAGTTTATTTGGGGTCGGGGAGCTGTTTTTT
cdr3_aa: CASSLFGVGELFF
v_call: TRBV27
j_call: TRBJ2-2
clone_size: NA
d_call: NA

cdr3_nt: TGTGCCAGCTCACCGTCCCCCGGGACTAGCTACGAGCAGTACTTC
cdr3_aa: CASSPSPGTSYEQYF
v_call: TRBV18
j_call: TRBJ2-7
clone_size: NA
d_call: TRBD2

cdr3_nt: TGTGCCTGGAGTAGTAGCTACAATGAGCAGTTCTTC
cdr3_aa: CAWSSSYNEQFF
v_call: TRBV30
j_call: TRBJ2-1
clone_size: NA
d_call: NA

cdr3_nt: TGCGCCAGCAGCCAAGATGTACGACTAGCGGGATTTTATGAGCAGTTCTTC
cdr3_aa: CASSQDVRLAGFYEQFF
v_call: TRBV4-1
j_call: TRBJ2-1
clone_size: NA
d_call: TRBD2

cdr3_nt: TGCGCCAGCAGCTTAGAACCCCCTAGCGGGAGGGCACAGACCCAGTACTTC
cdr3_aa: CASSLEPPSGRAQTQYF
v_call: TRBV5-1
j_call: TRBJ2-5
clone_size: NA
d_call: TRBD2

cdr3_nt: TGCGCCAGCAGCTTAGCGGGAAGCTCCTACAATGAGCAGTTCTTC
cdr3_aa: CASSLAGSSYNEQFF
v_call: TRBV5-1
j_call: TRBJ2-1
clone_size: NA
d_call: TRBD2

cdr3_nt: TGTGCCAGCAGCTCTCCGGGTGGAGTCTCTGGAAACACCATATATTTT
cdr3_aa: CASSSPGGVSGNTIYF
v_call: TRBV5-4
j_call: TRBJ1-3
clone_size: once
d_call: NA

cdr3_nt: TGTGCCAGCATCCACCGGGACAGACTACCCAATGAGCAGTTCTTC
cdr3_aa: CASIHRDRLPNEQFF
v_call: TRBV5-8
j_call: TRBJ2-1
clone_size: NA
d_call: TRBD1

cdr3_nt: TGTGCCAGCAGCTTAGACAGGGTCTACTCTGGAAACACCATATATTTT
cdr3_aa: CASSLDRVYSGNTIYF
v_call: TRBV7-8
j_call: TRBJ1-3
clone_size: NA
d_call: NA

cdr3_nt: TGTGCCAGCCTCCGGGTTAGCTCCTACAATGAGCAGTTCTTC
cdr3_aa: CASLRVSSYNEQFF
v_call: TRBV28
j_call: TRBJ2-1
clone_size: NA
d_call: NA

cdr3_nt: TGTGCCATCAGTGCTGTCGTGGTTCCCGGGGAGCTGTTTTTT
cdr3_aa: CAISAVVVPGELFF
v_call: TRBV10-3
j_call: TRBJ2-2
clone_size: NA
d_call: NA

cdr3_nt: TGTGCCAGCACTTGGACGGTGAACACTGAAGCTTTCTTT
cdr3_aa: CASTWTVNTEAFF
v_call: TRBV2
j_call: TRBJ1-1
clone_size: NA
d_call: NA

cdr3_nt: TGTGCCAGCAGCCCCCGAGGGGCTTTATTGAATGAGCAGTTCTTC
cdr3_aa: CASSPRGALLNEQFF
v_call: TRBV7-2
j_call: TRBJ2-1
clone_size: NA
d_call: NA

cdr3_nt: TGCGCCAGCACGGCCGGAAACACCATATATTTT
cdr3_aa: CASTAGNTIYF
v_call: TRBV5-1
j_call: TRBJ1-3
clone_size: NA
d_call: NA

cdr3_nt: TGTGCCATCAGGCAGGGGAGAGACAATCAGCCCCAGCATTTT
cdr3_aa: CAIRQGRDNQPQHF
v_call: TRBV10-3
j_call: TRBJ1-5
clone_size: NA
d_call: NA

cdr3_nt: TGTGCCAGCAGCTTATTGACGAAAACAGGGAAGGCCTACAATGAGCAGTTCTTC
cdr3_aa: CASSLLTKTGKAYNEQFF
v_call: TRBV7-9
j_call: TRBJ2-1
clone_size: NA
d_call: NA

cdr3_nt: TGCAGCGTTGGCGGGGCCCCAGAGTATGGCTACACCTTC
cdr3_aa: CSVGGAPEYGYTF
v_call: TRBV29-1
j_call: TRBJ1-2
clone_size: NA
d_call: NA

cdr3_nt: TGTGCTGTAGGAGGGGTTTTATATTCTGGGGCCAACGTCCTGACTTTC
cdr3_aa: CAVGGVLYSGANVLTF
v_call: TRBV7-7
j_call: TRBJ2-6
clone_size: NA
d_call: NA

cdr3_nt: TGTGCCAGCAGCCCGACGTGGGCCAAAAACATTCAGTACTTC
cdr3_aa: CASSPTWAKNIQYF
v_call: TRBV9
j_call: TRBJ2-4
clone_size: NA
d_call: NA

cdr3_nt: TGTGCCAGTAGTAAAACCGTAGGAATCTCCTACAATGAGCAGTTCTTC
cdr3_aa: CASSKTVGISYNEQFF
v_call: TRBV19
j_call: TRBJ2-1
clone_size: NA
d_call: NA

cdr3_nt: TGTGCCAGCAGCTTATCCCGGGACTTCCTCACAGATACGCAGTATTTT
cdr3_aa: CASSLSRDFLTDTQYF
v_call: TRBV7-3
j_call: TRBJ2-3
clone_size: NA
d_call: NA

cdr3_nt: TGCAGCGTTGGTAACCGGGGAGCGGCCTACGAGCAGTACTTC
cdr3_aa: CSVGNRGAAYEQYF
v_call: TRBV29-1
j_call: TRBJ2-7
clone_size: NA
d_call: NA

cdr3_nt: TGTGCCAGCAGCGCGAGCGAGTCGGAGACCCAGTACTTC
cdr3_aa: CASSASESETQYF
v_call: TRBV9
j_call: TRBJ2-5
clone_size: NA
d_call: NA

cdr3_nt: TGCGCCAGCAGCCCTAGGGACAGGGGGCGATCGCTGAACACTGAAGCTTTCTTT
cdr3_aa: CASSPRDRGRSLNTEAFF
v_call: TRBV5-1
j_call: TRBJ1-1
clone_size: NA
d_call: TRBD1

cdr3_nt: TGTGCCAGCACCTCTTTAACCGGGGTCGAGACCCAGTACTTC
cdr3_aa: CASTSLTGVETQYF
v_call: TRBV7-2
j_call: TRBJ2-5
clone_size: NA
d_call: NA

cdr3_nt: TGCAGCGTTGACGTTAGGACAGGGGAGCAGTTCTTC
cdr3_aa: CSVDVRTGEQFF
v_call: TRBV29-1
j_call: TRBJ2-1
clone_size: NA
d_call: TRBD1

cdr3_nt: TGCGCCAGCAGCTTGTCGCCGGGACTACACTCCTACAATGAGCAGTTCTTC
cdr3_aa: CASSLSPGLHSYNEQFF
v_call: TRBV5-1
j_call: TRBJ2-1
clone_size: NA
d_call: TRBD2

cdr3_nt: TGTGCCATCAAAGGCTCGGCGAGCTCCTACAATGAGCAGTTCTTC
cdr3_aa: CAIKGSASSYNEQFF
v_call: TRBV10-3
j_call: TRBJ2-1
clone_size: NA
d_call: NA

cdr3_nt: TGTGCCAGCAGCCCGGGGCTAGCGGAGTCCTACAATGAGCAGTTCTTC
cdr3_aa: CASSPGLAESYNEQFF
v_call: TRBV11-3
j_call: TRBJ2-1
clone_size: NA
d_call: TRBD2

cdr3_nt: TGTGCCTGGAGGGGCTTTGTCTACACCTTC
cdr3_aa: CAWRGFVYTF
v_call: TRBV30
j_call: TRBJ1-2
clone_size: NA
d_call: NA

cdr3_nt: TGTGCCAGCAGTTACTCGGGGTGGGGCTCCTACGAGCAGTACTTC
cdr3_aa: CASSYSGWGSYEQYF
v_call: TRBV6-5
j_call: TRBJ2-7
clone_size: NA
d_call: NA

cdr3_nt: TGTGCCAGCACCTTAGGGGCGGGTAAAAACATTCAGTACTTC
cdr3_aa: CASTLGAGKNIQYF
v_call: TRBV28
j_call: TRBJ2-4
clone_size: NA
d_call: NA

cdr3_nt: TGTGCCAGCAGTTACTGGACAGCACCGCACGAGCAGTACTTC
cdr3_aa: CASSYWTAPHEQYF
v_call: TRBV6-5
j_call: TRBJ2-7
clone_size: NA
d_call: NA

cdr3_nt: TGTGCCAGCAGCTTAGCGCGGGCGCCTAGCACAGATACGCAGTATTTT
cdr3_aa: CASSLARAPSTDTQYF
v_call: TRBV7-8
j_call: TRBJ2-3
clone_size: NA
d_call: NA

cdr3_nt: TGCGCCAGCAGTGAGACGACGTGGGGTGGACTAAGCACAAGTTACGAGCAGTACTTC
cdr3_aa: CASSETTWGGLSTSYEQYF
v_call: TRBV10-2
j_call: TRBJ2-7
clone_size: NA
d_call: NA

cdr3_nt: TGTGCCAGCTCACCAGGGACTAGCGGGAAGGGGGTTTACAATGAGCAGTTCTTC
cdr3_aa: CASSPGTSGKGVYNEQFF
v_call: TRBV18
j_call: TRBJ2-1
clone_size: NA
d_call: TRBD2

cdr3_nt: TGTGCCAGCACCTTAGTGGGGGGGTCTGAAGCTTTCTTT
cdr3_aa: CASTLVGGSEAFF
v_call: TRBV6-1
j_call: TRBJ1-1
clone_size: NA
d_call: NA

cdr3_nt: TGTGCCAGCTCACCGCTCCCTAGCGGCAGTTACAATGAGCAGTTCTTC
cdr3_aa: CASSPLPSGSYNEQFF
v_call: TRBV18
j_call: TRBJ2-1
clone_size: NA
d_call: TRBD2

cdr3_nt: TGTGCCAGCAGGGACAACACTGAAGCTTTCTTT
cdr3_aa: CASRDNTEAFF
v_call: TRBV2
j_call: TRBJ1-1
clone_size: NA
d_call: NA

cdr3_nt: TGTGCCAGCAGTCTCGGGACAGGGGGCCTCCAGCCCCAGCATTTT
cdr3_aa: CASSLGTGGLQPQHF
v_call: TRBV6-1
j_call: TRBJ1-5
clone_size: NA
d_call: TRBD1

cdr3_nt: TGTGCCAGCAGCCTGGACAGGAGGGTCGGTCAGCCCCAGCATTTT
cdr3_aa: CASSLDRRVGQPQHF
v_call: TRBV2
j_call: TRBJ1-5
clone_size: NA
d_call: TRBD1

cdr3_nt: TGTGCCAGCAGTTACAGGAGGGTGGGGTTAAATGAAAAACTGTTTTTT
cdr3_aa: CASSYRRVGLNEKLFF
v_call: TRBV6-5
j_call: TRBJ1-4
clone_size: once
d_call: NA

cdr3_nt: TGTGCCAGCAGCTTAAGGGACAGACAAGAGACCCAGTACTTC
cdr3_aa: CASSLRDRQETQYF
v_call: TRBV7-9
j_call: TRBJ2-5
clone_size: NA
d_call: TRBD1

cdr3_nt: TGCGCCAGCAGCTCCGGGCCCTCGAAGGGCAATCAGCCCCAGCATTTT
cdr3_aa: CASSSGPSKGNQPQHF
v_call: TRBV5-1
j_call: TRBJ1-5
clone_size: NA
d_call: NA